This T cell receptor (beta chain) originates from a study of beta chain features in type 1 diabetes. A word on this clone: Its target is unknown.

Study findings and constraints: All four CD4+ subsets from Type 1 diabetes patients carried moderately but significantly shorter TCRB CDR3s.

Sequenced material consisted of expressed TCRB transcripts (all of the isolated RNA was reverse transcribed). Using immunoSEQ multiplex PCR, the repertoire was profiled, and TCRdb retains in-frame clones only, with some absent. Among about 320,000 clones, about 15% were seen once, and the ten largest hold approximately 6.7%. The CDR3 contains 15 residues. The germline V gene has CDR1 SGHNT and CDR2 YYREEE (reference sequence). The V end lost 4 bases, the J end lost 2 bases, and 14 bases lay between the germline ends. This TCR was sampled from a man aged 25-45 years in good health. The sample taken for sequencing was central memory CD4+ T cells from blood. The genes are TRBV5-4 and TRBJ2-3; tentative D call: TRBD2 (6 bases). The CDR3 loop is CASSPWRDPTDTQYF. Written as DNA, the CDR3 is TGTGCCAGCAGCCCCTGGCGGGACCCCACAGATACGCAGTATTTT.